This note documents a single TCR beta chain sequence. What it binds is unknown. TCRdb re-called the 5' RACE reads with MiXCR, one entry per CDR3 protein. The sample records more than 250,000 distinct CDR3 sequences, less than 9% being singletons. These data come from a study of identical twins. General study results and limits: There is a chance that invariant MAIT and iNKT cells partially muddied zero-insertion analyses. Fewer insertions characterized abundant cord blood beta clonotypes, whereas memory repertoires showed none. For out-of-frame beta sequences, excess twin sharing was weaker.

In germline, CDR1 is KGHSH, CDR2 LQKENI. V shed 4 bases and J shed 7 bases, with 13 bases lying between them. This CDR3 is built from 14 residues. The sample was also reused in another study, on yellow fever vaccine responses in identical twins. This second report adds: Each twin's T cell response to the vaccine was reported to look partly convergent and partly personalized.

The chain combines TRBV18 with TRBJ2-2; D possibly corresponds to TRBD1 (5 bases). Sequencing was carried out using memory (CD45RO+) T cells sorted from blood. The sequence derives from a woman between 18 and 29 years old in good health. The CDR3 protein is CASSHKGDFGELFF. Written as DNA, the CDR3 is TGTGCCAGCTCACACAAAGGGGATTTCGGGGAGCTGTTTTTT.